The clone carrying this T cell receptor beta chain was detected only once. This sample was included in a study of blood T cell repertoires in COVID-19. Study as a whole: Some COVID-19 samples were acute and others convalescent; all came from the United States, Italy and Spain. The cDNA or gDNA used as material had been derived from T cells, B-cell-depleted T cells, or PBMCs.

V was shortened by 4 bases and J by 0 bases, with 4 bases between the two germline ends. Germline lookup yields CDR1 SSHAT and CDR2 FNYEAQ (reference sequence). This CDR3 comprises 13 residues. Study processing details: By means of reference gene primer amplification, nucleated cell counts were estimated. The data were produced by immunoSEQ multiplex PCR, yet TCRdb's version contains in-frame clones alone and is incomplete. The V and J calls and clone size come from that table; D and trimming were worked out from the DNA. The table lists 100,000 to 130,000 clones, over 65% of them singletons. The receptor comes from a woman aged 35 to 49 with acute or convalescent COVID-19. Sequencing was done on a sample of peripheral blood. The chain links TRBV7-7 to TRBJ1-3; D not certain. The DNA for the CDR3 is TGTGCCAGCAGCTCCGGCTCTGGAAACACCATATATTTT. Its translation is CASSSGSGNTIYF.